This T cell receptor beta chain was captured by sequencing in a study of blood T cell repertoires in COVID-19. Only one count was recorded for this clone. J was trimmed by 6 bases and V by 5 bases; bases with no gene match: 3. Germline V lookup: CDR1 LGHNA, CDR2 YNFKEQ. The length of the CDR3 is 12 residues. TCRdb's table, derived via immunoSEQ multiplex PCR, lists solely in-frame clones and lacks some. The sample has roughly 190,000 clones, about four fifths seen once. Sequenced sample: PBMCs or T cells enriched from blood (not recorded which). This receptor was obtained from a woman aged 25-40 years who had recovered from COVID-19. The chain couples TRBV4-2 to TRBJ1-1; the match to TRBD1 covers 7 bases. CDR3 in DNA: TGTGCCAGCAGCTATGGACAGGCTGAAGCTTTCTTT. Amino acids: CASSYGQAEAFF.